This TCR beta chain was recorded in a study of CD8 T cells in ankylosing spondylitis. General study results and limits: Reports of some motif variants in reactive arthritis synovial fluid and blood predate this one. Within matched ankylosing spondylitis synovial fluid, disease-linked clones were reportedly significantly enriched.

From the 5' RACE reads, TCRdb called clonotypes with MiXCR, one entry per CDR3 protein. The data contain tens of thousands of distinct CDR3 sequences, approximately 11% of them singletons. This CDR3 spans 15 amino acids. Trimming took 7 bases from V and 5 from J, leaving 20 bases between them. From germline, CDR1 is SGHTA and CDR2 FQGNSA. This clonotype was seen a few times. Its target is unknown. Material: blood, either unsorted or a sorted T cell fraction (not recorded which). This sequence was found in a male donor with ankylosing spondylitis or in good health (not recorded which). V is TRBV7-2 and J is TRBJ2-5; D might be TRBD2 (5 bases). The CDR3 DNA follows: TGTGCCAGCACCGAAGGTCTCGGGGTCTGGGAGACCCAGTACTTC. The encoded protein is CASTEGLGVWETQYF.